This is a list of T cell receptor beta chains from one sample in a study of tumor and adjacent non-tumor tissue in lung cancer. TCRdb redid the calling of the multiplex PCR reads with MiXCR, one entry per CDR3 protein. The table records about 110,000 distinct CDR3 sequences, roughly 75% of them present only once. The sequenced sample consisted of lung tumor tissue. These TCRs come from an older woman with non-small cell lung cancer. Each CDR3 is given with its conserved first and last residue. The D gene is left open where the match is weak. Not every row has a clone size; where given, it reads once, few, many or a size class.

J gene,V gene,D gene,clone size,CDR3 DNA,CDR3 protein
TRBJ2-3,TRBV28,.,.,TGTGCCAGCTCTACTCATCGGACCTCCGTTCGGTATTTT,CASSTHRTSVRYF
TRBJ2-7,TRBV11-2,.,.,TGTGCCAGCAGTTGGGACGGCCGAGGATACGAGAAGTACTTC,CASSWDGRGYEKYF
TRBJ1-6,TRBV12-3/TRBV12-4,TRBD1,once,TGTGCCAACAGTTCTCGACAGGGGAACTATATTTCACCCCTCCACTTT,CANSSRQGNYISPLHF
TRBJ2-7,TRBV11-2,TRBD1,.,TGTGCCAGGAGCCGGGACAGGGCAGGGGGAGAGCAATACTTC,CARSRDRAGGEQYF
TRBJ1-5,TRBV11-2,.,.,TGTGCCAGCGGCTCCCAGAATGGTCAGTCCCAGCATTTT,CASGSQNGQSQHF
TRBJ2-4,TRBV4-3,.,.,TGCGCCAGCAGCTTAGGGACCGGTGAGATAAACATTCAGTACTTC,CASSLGTGEINIQYF
TRBJ1-2,TRBV19,.,few,TGTGCCAGTACCACCGACAAGTATGGCTACACCTTC,CASTTDKYGYTF
TRBJ2-3,TRBV6-6,.,once,TGTGCCAGCAGCTTTGCTGGGCGGGGCAATCAGCCCCAGTATTTT,CASSFAGRGNQPQYF
TRBJ1-5,TRBV5-1,TRBD1,.,TGCGCCAGCAGCTTGGGACAGGGCAATCAGCCCCAGCTTTTT,CASSLGQGNQPQLF
TRBJ2-7,TRBV11-2,TRBD2,.,TGTGTCAGCAGCTACGGGACTAGCGGGGAGTACGAGCAGTATTTC,CVSSYGTSGEYEQYF
TRBJ2-5,TRBV5-4,.,.,TGTGCCAGCAGCTTGGTGCGGGGCCAAGAGACCCAATACTTC,CASSLVRGQETQYF
TRBJ2-1,TRBV18,TRBD2,.,TGTGCCAGCTCACCGGGGGGGGATGAGCAGTTCTTC,CASSPGGDEQFF
TRBJ2-1,TRBV11-2,TRBD1,.,TGTGCCAACAGCCGGGACAGGGGGTTCCTAGAGAATGAGCAGTTCTTC,CANSRDRGFLENEQFF
TRBJ1-1,TRBV5-1,.,many,TGCGCCAGCAGCTTGGAGGTGATGAACACTGAAGCTTTCTTT,CASSLEVMNTEAFF
TRBJ2-5,TRBV4-2,.,.,TGTGCCAGCATCCAAGAACTGGGAGGTGAGACCCAGTACTTC,CASIQELGGETQYF
TRBJ1-5,TRBV12-3/TRBV12-4,.,few,TGTGCCAGCATTCTGTCGGGGTGCGGGGGTAATCAGCCCCGGCATTTT,CASILSGCGGNQPRHF
TRBJ1-2,TRBV11-2,.,.,TGTGCCAGCAGCTTCGCGGCTTCCGGGATTCGGTATGGTTACACCTTC,CASSFAASGIRYGYTF
TRBJ2-3,TRBV11-2,.,.,TGTACCAGCAGCTTAGGTCCCCTAGTGGGGGGCACCCATACACAGTATTTT,CTSSLGPLVGGTHTQYF
TRBJ2-7,TRBV6-2/TRBV6-3,.,many,TGTGCCAGCAGTTACGGACTGCCTTCCTACGAGCAGTACTTC,CASSYGLPSYEQYF
TRBJ1-6,TRBV11-2,.,.,TGCGCCTGCAACTTAGAAGCAAGCAATTCACCCCTCCACTTT,CACNLEASNSPLHF
TRBJ2-5,TRBV2,TRBD1,.,TGTGCCAGCAAACCCGGGACAGGGGGACAAGAGACCCAGTACTTC,CASKPGTGGQETQYF
TRBJ2-1,TRBV6-6,.,.,TGTGCCAGCAGTTTATCGACCGCTTACAATGGGCAGTTCTTC,CASSLSTAYNGQFF
TRBJ2-7,TRBV6-6,.,.,TGTCCCAGCAGTGTCAAGATGGGCAACGAGCAGTACTTC,CPSSVKMGNEQYF
TRBJ2-4,TRBV28,.,.,TGTGCCAGCAGTTTACCCGACTCTGGAATAGCCATTAACTTTCAGTACTTC,CASSLPDSGIAINFQYF
TRBJ1-2,TRBV5-1,.,.,TGCGCCAGCAGCACCCGACGGGACGGCTGGGGATACACCTTC,CASSTRRDGWGYTF
TRBJ2-5,TRBV20-1,.,few,TGCACCCTCACACGGGGGGCGGTGGAGACCCAATACTTC,CTLTRGAVETQYF
TRBJ1-2,TRBV4-2,.,.,TGTGCCAGCAGCCTTCCGGCAGGAGGTTCTGGCTACACCTTC,CASSLPAGGSGYTF
TRBJ1-3,TRBV5-5,.,.,TGTGCCAGCAGATACAATCCGGGAGGAAACACCATATATTTT,CASRYNPGGNTIYF